This TCR beta chain originates from a study of blood T cell repertoires in COVID-19. Whole-study context: Spain, Italy and the United States supplied samples that represented acute and convalescent COVID-19.

Worth noting for this clone: Other DNA sequences within the sample encode an identical CDR3.

Original handling: Estimates of nucleated cell counts were drawn from the amplification of reference gene primers. This table comes from immunoSEQ multiplex PCR, and its TCRdb copy is limited to in-frame clones, with some not included. From that table come the V and J calls and clone size; the DNA was used to work out D and trimming. The data hold hundreds of thousands of clones, with roughly 90% observed a single time. Deletions cut 4 bases from V and 1 base from J, with 7 bases between. There are 12 residues in the CDR3. Germline V gene sequence: CDR1 GTSNPN, CDR2 SVGIG (reference sequence). Specimen: peripheral blood. This receptor was taken from a man aged 40-50 years with acute or convalescent COVID-19. This sequence joins TRBV30 and TRBJ1-2; D is ambiguous. CDR3 amino acids: CAWTGGNYGYTF. DNA for the CDR3: TGTGCCTGGACTGGCGGTAACTATGGCTACACCTTC. Looking up the rest from reference TRBV30 and TRBJ1-2 gives the full variable domain: SQTIHQWPATLVQPVGSPLSLECTVEGTSNPNLYWYRQAAGRGLQLLFYSVGIGQISSEVPQNLSASRPQDRQFILSSKKLLLSDSGFYLCAWTGGNYGYTFGSGTRLTVV.